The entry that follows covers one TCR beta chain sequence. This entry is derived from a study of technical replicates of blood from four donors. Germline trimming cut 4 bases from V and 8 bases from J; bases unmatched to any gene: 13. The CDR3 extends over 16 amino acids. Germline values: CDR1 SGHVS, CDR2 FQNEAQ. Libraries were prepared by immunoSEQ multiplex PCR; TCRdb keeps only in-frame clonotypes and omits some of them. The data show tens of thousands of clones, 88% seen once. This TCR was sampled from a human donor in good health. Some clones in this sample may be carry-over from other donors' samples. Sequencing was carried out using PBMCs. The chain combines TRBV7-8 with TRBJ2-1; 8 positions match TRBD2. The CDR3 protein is CASSSSGTSFTHEQFF. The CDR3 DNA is TGTGCCAGCAGCTCCTCCGGGACTAGTTTCACCCATGAGCAGTTCTTC.